A selection of T cell receptor beta chains follows, all from one sample in a study of OX40 agonist ivuxolimab in advanced cancers. Profiled with immunoSEQ multiplex PCR; TCRdb holds only in-frame clones, not every one. The table has about 72,000 clones, 88% seen once. Sequencing used CD4+ or CD8+ T cells sorted from blood, obtained in a trial of the OX40 agonist ivuxolimab. Receptors originate from an adult with an advanced solid tumor such as melanoma, head and neck, liver or kidney cancer. CDR3s include the opening cysteine and the closing phenylalanine or tryptophan. Where a row states a size, it is once, few, many or the class of an expanded clone; other rows omit it.

j_call: TRBJ1-3
clone_size: -
v_call: TRBV6-1
cdr3_aa: CASRGSLNTIYF

j_call: TRBJ1-6
clone_size: -
v_call: TRBV5-1
cdr3_aa: CASRTGGDSPLHF

j_call: TRBJ2-7
clone_size: few
v_call: TRBV18
cdr3_aa: CASSPAGAEQYF

j_call: TRBJ1-2
clone_size: once
v_call: TRBV6-5
cdr3_aa: CASSYSGQGSYGYTF

j_call: TRBJ2-2
clone_size: -
v_call: TRBV28
cdr3_aa: CASSSSGRNTGELFF

j_call: TRBJ2-7
clone_size: -
v_call: TRBV6-1
cdr3_aa: CASSERLTGVTYEQYF

j_call: TRBJ2-1
clone_size: -
v_call: TRBV5-1
cdr3_aa: CASSFVGNEQFF

j_call: TRBJ2-5
clone_size: -
v_call: TRBV12-5
cdr3_aa: CAWGGQETQYF

j_call: TRBJ1-2
clone_size: -
v_call: TRBV28
cdr3_aa: CASSQGKDGYTF

j_call: TRBJ2-7
clone_size: -
v_call: TRBV6-5
cdr3_aa: CASSYLGQGLYEQYF

j_call: TRBJ2-7
clone_size: once
v_call: TRBV7-9
cdr3_aa: CASSLGGGYEQYF

j_call: TRBJ2-7
clone_size: -
v_call: TRBV6-1
cdr3_aa: CASSTGGGYEQYF

j_call: TRBJ2-2
clone_size: -
v_call: TRBV2
cdr3_aa: CASSARGNGELFF

j_call: TRBJ2-2
clone_size: -
v_call: TRBV10-3
cdr3_aa: CAISRGTSGSVAGELFF

j_call: TRBJ2-3
clone_size: -
v_call: TRBV29-1
cdr3_aa: CSVTGGGYTDTQYF

j_call: TRBJ1-2
clone_size: few
v_call: TRBV6-5
cdr3_aa: CASSGTWYGYTF

j_call: TRBJ1-2
clone_size: -
v_call: TRBV2
cdr3_aa: CASSEGQANYGYTF

j_call: TRBJ2-1
clone_size: -
v_call: TRBV6-4
cdr3_aa: CALLDGTSRYNEQFF

j_call: TRBJ2-3
clone_size: -
v_call: TRBV7-8
cdr3_aa: CASSLAGTSPTDTQYF

j_call: TRBJ2-1
clone_size: few
v_call: TRBV5-6
cdr3_aa: CASSLAGTLGDNEQFF

j_call: TRBJ1-2
clone_size: -
v_call: TRBV10-1
cdr3_aa: CASSVAGSYGYTF

j_call: TRBJ2-1
clone_size: -
v_call: TRBV9
cdr3_aa: CASSVGQGRYNEQFF

j_call: TRBJ2-7
clone_size: -
v_call: TRBV7-3
cdr3_aa: CASSSTGEREQYF

j_call: TRBJ1-2
clone_size: -
v_call: TRBV5-8
cdr3_aa: CASSPDLSYGYTF

j_call: TRBJ1-1
clone_size: -
v_call: TRBV19
cdr3_aa: CASSIHRPGTEAFF

j_call: TRBJ1-1
clone_size: -
v_call: TRBV7-9
cdr3_aa: CASGRGDTEAFF

j_call: TRBJ2-7
clone_size: -
v_call: TRBV6-5
cdr3_aa: CASSYSTLGFGEQYF

j_call: TRBJ2-1
clone_size: -
v_call: TRBV6-5
cdr3_aa: CASRSPLAGGREEFF

j_call: TRBJ2-5
clone_size: medium-sized
v_call: TRBV23-1
cdr3_aa: CAPSRRGPQETQYF

j_call: TRBJ1-2
clone_size: -
v_call: TRBV28
cdr3_aa: CASSPGGQGLRYGYTF

j_call: TRBJ2-1
clone_size: -
v_call: TRBV19
cdr3_aa: CASSIAGYEQFF

j_call: TRBJ2-7
clone_size: -
v_call: TRBV28
cdr3_aa: CASSFLAGGHYEQYF

j_call: TRBJ2-7
clone_size: -
v_call: TRBV27
cdr3_aa: CASSLKPQGAQYF

j_call: TRBJ2-7
clone_size: -
v_call: TRBV5-4
cdr3_aa: CASSSKKDSYEQYF

j_call: TRBJ1-1
clone_size: -
v_call: TRBV14
cdr3_aa: CASSQDFVAFF

j_call: TRBJ2-1
clone_size: -
v_call: TRBV6-5
cdr3_aa: CASKDRVNEQFF

j_call: TRBJ2-3
clone_size: few
v_call: TRBV6-4
cdr3_aa: CASSDSSGGADTQYF

j_call: TRBJ2-3
clone_size: -
v_call: TRBV7-2
cdr3_aa: CASSLPRSSPDTQYF

j_call: TRBJ1-2
clone_size: -
v_call: TRBV7-9
cdr3_aa: CASSSTDGINYGYTF

j_call: TRBJ2-7
clone_size: few
v_call: TRBV11-2
cdr3_aa: CASSLVFQFIGVTYEQYF

j_call: TRBJ2-3
clone_size: once
v_call: TRBV20-1
cdr3_aa: CSARVTDTQYF

j_call: TRBJ2-1
clone_size: -
v_call: TRBV5-4
cdr3_aa: CASSAAGGGAYNEQFF

j_call: TRBJ1-5
clone_size: -
v_call: TRBV5-6
cdr3_aa: CASSLQGASSQPQHF

j_call: TRBJ2-3
clone_size: -
v_call: TRBV5-4
cdr3_aa: CASSSGLAGGLRYTQYF

j_call: TRBJ2-5
clone_size: -
v_call: TRBV30
cdr3_aa: CAWIEGRKTQYF

j_call: TRBJ2-7
clone_size: -
v_call: TRBV18
cdr3_aa: CASSPSPGGDEQYF

j_call: TRBJ2-7
clone_size: -
v_call: TRBV11-2
cdr3_aa: CASKVPSSYEQYF

j_call: TRBJ2-4
clone_size: -
v_call: TRBV21-1
cdr3_aa: CASTPTERGGLSKNIQYF

j_call: TRBJ2-7
clone_size: -
v_call: TRBV6-6
cdr3_aa: CASSYSSNEQYF